The T cell receptor (beta chain) described here comes from a study of blood T cell repertoires in COVID-19. Study-wide context: PBMCs, B-cell-depleted T cells, or T cells were the source of the cDNA or gDNA that made up the material.

This CDR3 has 14 residues. The V end lost 3 bases, the J end lost 1 base, and 9 bases lay between the germline ends. Germline lookup yields CDR1 KGHSH and CDR2 LQKENI. The method was immunoSEQ multiplex PCR; TCRdb's version includes in-frame clones alone and lacks a portion of them. The data show 100,000 to 150,000 clones, with about 86% seen just once and about 16% held by the top ten. The source of this sequence is a woman aged 45-65 years with acute or convalescent COVID-19. The sequenced material came from peripheral blood. This chain connects TRBV18 to TRBJ1-1, with D perhaps TRBD1 (5 bases). In DNA, the CDR3 is TGTGCCAGCTCACCTGGGGGGTCGAACACTGAAGCTTTCTTT. This gives the protein CASSPGGSNTEAFF.